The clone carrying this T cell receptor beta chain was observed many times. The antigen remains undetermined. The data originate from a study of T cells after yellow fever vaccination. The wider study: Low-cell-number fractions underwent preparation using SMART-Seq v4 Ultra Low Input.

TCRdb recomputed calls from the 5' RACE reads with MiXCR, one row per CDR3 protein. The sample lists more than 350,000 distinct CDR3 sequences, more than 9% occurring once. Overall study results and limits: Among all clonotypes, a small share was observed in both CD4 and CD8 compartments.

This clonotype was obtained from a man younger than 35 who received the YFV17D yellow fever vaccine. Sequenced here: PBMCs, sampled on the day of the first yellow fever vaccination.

The CDR3 is CASSPGLGLGTEAFF. The CDR3 nucleotides read TGTGCCAGCAGCCCCGGTTTGGGGTTGGGCACTGAAGCTTTCTTT. The chain joins TRBV3-1 to TRBJ1-1; D is uncertain. Germline assignment: CDR1 LGHDT and CDR2 YNNKEL (reference sequence). Trimming shortened V by 4 bases and J by 4 bases, and 16 bases separated the two germline ends. This CDR3 comprises 15 residues.